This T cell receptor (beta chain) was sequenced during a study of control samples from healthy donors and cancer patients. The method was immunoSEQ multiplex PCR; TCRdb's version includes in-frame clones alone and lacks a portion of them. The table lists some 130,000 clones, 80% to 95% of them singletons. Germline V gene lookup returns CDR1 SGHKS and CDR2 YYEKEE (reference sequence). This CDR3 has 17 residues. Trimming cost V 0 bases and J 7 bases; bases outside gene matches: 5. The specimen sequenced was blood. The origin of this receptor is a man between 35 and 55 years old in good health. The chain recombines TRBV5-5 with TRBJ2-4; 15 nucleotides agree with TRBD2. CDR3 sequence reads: CASSLGTSGGAANIQYF. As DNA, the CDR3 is TGTGCCAGCAGCTTGGGGACTAGCGGGGGGGCGGCGAACATTCAGTACTTC. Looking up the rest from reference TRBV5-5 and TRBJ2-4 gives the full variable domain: DAGVTQSPTHLIKTRGQQVTLRCSPISGHKSVSWYQQVLGQGPQFIFQYYEKEERGRGNFPDRFSARQFPNYSSELNVNALLLGDSALYLCASSLGTSGGAANIQYFGAGTRLSVL.